One and the same sample provided the 3 T cell receptor beta chains below, sequenced in a study of Graves' ophthalmopathy and Graves' hyperthyroidism. The sequenced template was RNA, covering the TCR beta CDR3 region. First-round RT-PCR relied on HTBI primers, and a second-round multiplex PCR came next. TCRdb independently ran MiXCR on the multiplex PCR reads; one entry per CDR3 protein. The sample yields 560,000 or so distinct CDR3 sequences, about 40% seen once. The sequencing input was peripheral blood or thyroid tissue (not recorded which). The source of these receptors is an adult man with Graves' hyperthyroidism.

The chain uses TRBV7-2 and TRBJ2-6; D uncertain. Trimming shortened V by 5 bases and J by 16 bases, and 6 bases separated the two germline ends. The CDR3 has 9 amino acids. CDR1 and CDR2 from the germline V gene are SGHTA and FQGNSA. CDR3 amino acids: CASSTRLTF. The CDR3, as DNA: TGTGCCAGCAGCACCCGTCTGACTTTC.

This sequence joins TRBV12-5 and TRBJ1-5; D unclear. The CDR3 covers 14 residues. Trimming pared 2 bases from V and 4 bases from J, leaving 9 bases between. In germline, CDR1 is LGHNT, CDR2 FRNRAP. The CDR3 loop is CASGLSGPNQPQHF. The CDR3 coding sequence is TGTGCTAGTGGTTTGTCTGGACCGAATCAGCCCCAGCATTTT.

This chain links TRBV2 with TRBJ2-7, with 12 bases fitting TRBD2. The CDR3 sequence is 14 residues long. After removal of 8 bases from V and 3 bases from J, the junction contained 5 bases not matched to a gene. Germline loops: CDR1 SNHLY, CDR2 FYNNEI. DNA of the CDR3: TGTGCCAGCTCGAGGACTAGCGGGGACTACGAGCAGTACTTC. Translation: CASSRTSGDYEQYF.